Each of the 14 T cell receptor beta chains below was sequenced from the same sample in a study of PD-1 blockade in mismatch repair-deficient tumors. Sequencing used immunoSEQ multiplex PCR; TCRdb keeps in-frame clones, though not all of them. The table records some 100,000 clones, about 79% of them present only once. This specimen consisted of peripheral blood, obtained approximately 35 weeks after starting pembrolizumab. The receptor set was obtained from an adult with mismatch repair-deficient cancer.

V usage is TRBV23-1 and J usage is TRBJ2-7; D ambiguous. TRBV23-1 is identified as an open reading frame with a role that is uncertain. The CDR3 loop spans 10 amino acids. V was pared by 4 bases and J by 2 bases, with 0 bases between. CDR3: CASSPYEQYF. For the CDR3, the DNA is TGCGCCAGCAGTCCCTACGAGCAGTACTTC.

The J gene is TRBJ1-2, the V gene TRBV25-1; the D is unclear. The V gene lost 6 bases and the J gene lost 3 bases, with 14 bases spanning the gap. The CDR3 totals 14 residues. Germline CDR1 and CDR2: MGHDK and SYGVNS. As DNA, the CDR3 is TGTGCCAGCAGACCCGGTGGTGGAGACTATGGCTACACCTTC. Translation: CASRPGGGDYGYTF.

V usage is TRBV7-9 and J usage is TRBJ2-1, with D tentatively TRBD1 or TRBD2 (5 bases each). Trimming took off 5 bases at V and 9 bases at J, with 17 bases between the two ends. The CDR3 totals 14 residues. Per the germline V gene, CDR1 is SEHNR and CDR2 is FQNEAQ (reference sequence). The CDR3 region is CASSPRDAYGEQFF. The CDR3 nucleotides read TGTGCCAGCAGCCCCCGGGACGCCTATGGTGAGCAGTTCTTC.

The V and J genes are TRBV7-2 and TRBJ1-2; weak D call: TRBD1 (6 bases). Germline V gene data show CDR1 as SGHTA and CDR2 as FQGNSA. CDR3 length equals 15 residues. V was cut by 0 bases and J by 7 bases, with 15 bases left in between. The CDR3 coding sequence is TGTGCCAGCAGCTTAGCCCGAGGACAGACGGGTGGCTACACCTTC. It yields the protein CASSLARGQTGGYTF.

V usage is TRBV27 and J usage is TRBJ2-7, with a tentative D call TRBD2 (5 bases). V lost 2 bases, J lost 2 bases, and 13 bases lay in between. Germline V gene data show CDR1 as MNHEY and CDR2 as SMNVEV (reference sequence). The length of the CDR3 is 15 residues. Here the CDR3 DNA reads TGTGCCAGCAGTTTAAGACCCGGGGAAGCCTACGAGCAGTACTTC. It translates to CASSLRPGEAYEQYF.

The gene calls are TRBV5-5 and TRBJ2-2, with D unresolved. Trimming pared 5 bases from V and 1 base from J, leaving 6 bases between. In germline, CDR1 is SGHKS, CDR2 YYEKEE (reference sequence). The length of the CDR3 is 13 residues. CDR3 region: CASSSQNTGELFF. DNA of the CDR3: TGTGCCAGCAGTTCCCAGAACACCGGGGAGCTGTTTTTT.

The V and J genes are TRBV5-5 and TRBJ2-5; TRBD2 matches at 10 bases. Germline V CDR1 and CDR2: SGHKS, YYEKEE (reference sequence). Losses at the gene ends were 5 bases for V and 1 base for J; bases not matched to a gene: 2. This CDR3 has 14 amino acids. The CDR3 DNA reads as TGTGCCAGCAGTTGGACTAGCGGCCAAGAGACCCAGTACTTC. Its translation: CASSWTSGQETQYF.

V gene TRBV7-9 combines with J gene TRBJ2-1; D may be TRBD2 (6 bases). Germline CDR1 SEHNR, CDR2 FQNEAQ (reference sequence). Trimming cost V 6 bases and J 10 bases, with 19 bases left between them. This CDR3 is built from 14 residues. In DNA, the CDR3 is TGTGCCAGCAGTTTACTAGAGGCGGGAAACGAGCAGTTCTTC. Translation gives CASSLLEAGNEQFF.

The V call is TRBV7-6, the J call TRBJ1-3; TRBD1 might be the D (5 bases). V was pared by 1 base and J by 6 bases, with 16 bases between. The CDR3 length is 16 residues. The V gene's germline CDR1 is SGHVS and CDR2 FNYEAQ. CDR3 nucleotides: TGTGCCAGCAGCTTAGAAAAACAGGTATTCAAAAACACCATATATTTT. Translating it yields CASSLEKQVFKNTIYF.

This chain connects TRBV13 to TRBJ2-7; D gene unclear. The V end lost 5 bases, the J end lost 0 bases, and 14 bases lay between the germline ends. The CDR3 sequence is 15 residues long. The germline gives CDR1 PRHDT, CDR2 FYEKMQ (reference sequence). CDR3: CASSVGSHSSYEQYF. In DNA, the CDR3 is TGTGCCAGCAGCGTTGGTTCGCACAGCTCCTACGAGCAGTACTTC.

The chain combines TRBV9 with TRBJ1-6, with TRBD1 matching over 8 bases. The length of the CDR3 is 15 residues. Germline V lookup: CDR1 SGDLS, CDR2 YYNGEE. V lost 0 bases to trimming and J lost 7 bases; unmatched junction nucleotides: 3. In DNA form, the CDR3 reads TGTGCCAGCAGCGTAGCTACAGGGGGGAATTCACCCCTCCACTTT. Encoded protein: CASSVATGGNSPLHF.

This clone was seen only a few times. V and J are TRBV6-1 and TRBJ1-5; D is undetermined. Germline-derived CDR1 and CDR2 are MNHNS and SASEGT. The CDR3 is 11 amino acids. Trimming removed 1 base at V and 12 bases at J, with 7 bases between. The DNA of the CDR3 is TGTGCCAGCAGTGAAGGGACGGACCAGCATTTT. It specifies CASSEGTDQHF.

The rearrangement joins TRBV7-2 to TRBJ1-2; D is perhaps TRBD1 (6 bases). The CDR3 runs to 13 residues. Trimming removed 5 bases from V and 7 bases from J, with 14 bases in between. CDR1 is SGHTA and CDR2 is FQGNSA in the germline V gene. Here the CDR3 DNA reads TGTGCCAGCAGCCCCTCAGGGGAGGCTGGCTACACCTTC. Its translation is CASSPSGEAGYTF.

This chain joins TRBV5-1 and TRBJ2-5, with 9 positions matching TRBD1. The CDR3 contains 15 residues. V lost 4 bases to trimming and J lost 5 bases; unmatched junction nucleotides: 9. Germline V gene data show CDR1 as SGHRS and CDR2 as YFSETQ. CDR3 coding DNA: TGCGCCAGCAGCCCAGGGACAGGGATAGGGGAGACCCAGTACTTC. Its translation is CASSPGTGIGETQYF.